What follows are 32 T cell receptor beta chains derived from one specimen sequenced in a study of glioma-infiltrating T cells after dendritic cell vaccination. Sequenced by immunoSEQ multiplex PCR; TCRdb stores in-frame clones only, minus some. The sample lists tens of thousands of clones, 75% to 90% occurring once. Time point reported: after dendritic cell vaccination, including at tumor progression/relapse. Sequencing used blood, obtained after dendritic cell vaccination. All receptors derive from a human donor with glioblastoma.

The chain combines TRBV12-5 with TRBJ1-2; D unclear. With 6 bases removed from V and 5 bases from J, the gap between germline ends came to 13 bases. Germline loops: CDR1 LGHNT, CDR2 FRNRAP. The CDR3 has 13 residues. The CDR3 sequence: CASGRGVSYGYTF. The CDR3 DNA reads TGTGCTAGTGGCCGGGGAGTGAGTTATGGCTACACCTTC.

This clone was seen once. This chain uses TRBV9 with TRBJ2-2; no firm D call. The CDR3 is 14 residues long. Trimming pared 1 base from V and 4 bases from J, leaving 8 bases between. Germline lookup yields CDR1 SGDLS and CDR2 YYNGEE. CDR3 nucleotides: TGTGCCAGCAGCGTACTGGTCGGCACCGGGGAGCTGTTTTTT. It specifies CASSVLVGTGELFF.

The chain uses TRBV29-1 and TRBJ1-5; 7 bases are a match to TRBD1. The CDR3 extends over 15 amino acids. Germline loops: CDR1 SQVTM, CDR2 ANQGSEA. V lost 4 bases, J lost 0 bases, and 6 bases stayed unmatched. Here the CDR3 DNA reads TGCAGCGTTGTTGTAGACAGGGATAGCAATCAGCCCCAGCATTTT. This gives the protein CSVVVDRDSNQPQHF.

The chain employs TRBV5-1 and TRBJ1-1; no clear D gene. From germline, CDR1 is SGHRS and CDR2 YFSETQ. V dropped 4 bases and J dropped 4 bases, with 14 bases sitting between them. The CDR3 loop spans 14 amino acids. The DNA of the CDR3 is TGCGCCAGCAGCACCGCACAAGAGGGCACTGAAGCTTTCTTT. Its protein is CASSTAQEGTEAFF.

V usage is TRBV9 and J usage is TRBJ1-1; unclear D gene. This CDR3 spans 14 amino acids. The V gene's germline CDR1 is SGDLS and CDR2 YYNGEE. V lost 0 bases to trimming and J lost 0 bases, with 6 bases between them. This CDR3 is CASSVEAMNTEAFF. CDR3 DNA sequence: TGTGCCAGCAGCGTAGAAGCGATGAACACTGAAGCTTTCTTT.

The J gene is TRBJ1-1, the V gene TRBV5-1; D not resolved. CDR3 length equals 14 residues. Germline-derived CDR1 and CDR2 are SGHRS and YFSETQ. V lost 1 base and J lost 6, with 13 bases in between. CDR3 region: CASSLTAGSAEAFF. DNA for the CDR3: TGCGCCAGCAGCTTGACTGCCGGAAGCGCTGAAGCTTTCTTT.

The chain combines TRBV27 with TRBJ1-1; 9 bases agree with TRBD1. The CDR3 is 12 amino acids. Per the germline V gene, CDR1 is MNHEY and CDR2 is SMNVEV (reference sequence). Losses at the gene ends were 3 bases for V and 12 bases for J; bases not matched to a gene: 5. Here the CDR3 DNA reads TGTGCCAGCAGTTTTCCCGGGACAGGGTCTTTCTTT. Translation: CASSFPGTGSFF.

CDR3 bases: TGCGCCAGCAGCTCCCTAGCGGGGGCTAATGAGCAGTTCTTC. Amino acids: CASSSLAGANEQFF. The chain is built from TRBV5-1 and TRBJ2-1; 10 nucleotides match TRBD2. Germline V gives CDR1 SGHRS, CDR2 YFSETQ. Germline trimming cut 3 bases from V and 7 bases from J; bases unmatched to any gene: 4. The length of the CDR3 is 14 residues.

The chain links TRBV2 to TRBJ1-2; 7 bases align to TRBD1. The CDR3 is 13 residues long. J gave up 6 bases and V 11 bases, and 12 bases lay outside the gene matches. Germline CDR1 SNHLY, CDR2 FYNNEI. The CDR3 nucleotides read TGTGCCCGCGAAAAGGGGGCGCGGAATGGCTACACCTTC. Translated, it gives CAREKGARNGYTF.

The table lists this clone with a count of one. J is TRBJ1-2 and V is TRBV7-2; TRBD1 matches 7 bases. V was pared by 5 bases and J by 9 bases, with 6 bases of the junction left unmatched. Germline CDR1 SGHTA, CDR2 FQGNSA. The CDR3 loop spans 12 amino acids. CDR3 nucleotide sequence: TGTGCCAGCAGCCGCCCGGGACAGAGCTACACCTTC. Its protein is CASSRPGQSYTF.

The chain couples TRBV19 to TRBJ1-3; tentatively, D is TRBD1 (6 bases). Per the germline V gene, CDR1 is LNHDA and CDR2 is SQIVND (reference sequence). V lost 5 bases and J 2 bases, leaving 10 bases between the germline ends. The length of the CDR3 is 14 residues. The CDR3 region is CASSRTGPGNTIYF. CDR3 nucleotide sequence: TGTGCCAGTAGTCGTACAGGGCCTGGAAACACCATATATTTT.

The chain couples TRBV4-2 to TRBJ2-1, with 7 bases fitting TRBD2. Unmatched junction bases numbered 15, after V lost 4 bases and J lost 3 bases. Germline V gene sequence: CDR1 LGHNA, CDR2 YNFKEQ. The CDR3 has 18 residues. This CDR3 is CASSRQSGGLPSYNEQFF. The CDR3 region has the DNA TGTGCCAGCAGCCGGCAAAGTGGGGGACTACCGAGCTACAATGAGCAGTTCTTC.

V usage is TRBV25-1 and J usage is TRBJ1-4, with 7 bases identical to TRBD1. Germline assignment: CDR1 MGHDK and CDR2 SYGVNS. Trimming at V came to 3 bases and at J to 1 base, leaving 2 bases not matched to a gene. The CDR3 loop spans 15 amino acids. The CDR3 DNA reads TGTGCCAGCAGTGATCCAGGGGGAACTAATGAAAAACTGTTTTTT. Translation gives CASSDPGGTNEKLFF.

The chain uses TRBV4-1 and TRBJ1-1, with TRBD1 identical over 7 bases. The V segment lost 1 base and the J segment 0 bases; nucleotides outside the gene matches: 2. This CDR3 comprises 15 residues. Germline lookup yields CDR1 MGHRA and CDR2 YSYEKL. The CDR3 DNA is TGCGCCAGCAGCCAAGGACAGGGTTTGAACACTGAAGCTTTCTTT. Translating it yields CASSQGQGLNTEAFF.

The chain is built from TRBV6-5 and TRBJ2-7; TRBD1 matches at 9 bases. The CDR3 consists of 14 residues. CDR1 is MNHEY, CDR2 SVGAGI, per germline. V lost 7 bases and J lost 5; bases outside the gene matches: 9. The CDR3 protein is CASIPGQGLHEQYF. CDR3 nucleotides: TGTGCCAGCATCCCGGGACAGGGCCTTCACGAGCAGTACTTC.

This chain's CDR3 is CASSLMGQGYNEQFF. The CDR3 bases are TGTGCCAGCAGTCTGATGGGACAGGGGTACAATGAGCAGTTCTTC. The chain joins TRBV28 to TRBJ2-1; TRBD1 matches 10 bases. Germline V CDR1 and CDR2: MDHEN, SYDVKM. This CDR3 is built from 15 residues. The ends lost 5 bases at V and 4 bases at J; junction bases unmatched: 5.

The rearrangement uses TRBV19 and TRBJ2-1; 9 bases map to TRBD2. Germline V gene data show CDR1 as LNHDA and CDR2 as SQIVND (reference sequence). The CDR3 loop spans 13 amino acids. V dropped 6 bases and J dropped 6; count of bases not matched to a gene: 3. The CDR3, as DNA: TGTGCCAGTAGCGGACTAGCGCCCAATGAGCAGTTCTTC. Protein sequence: CASSGLAPNEQFF.

The chain couples TRBV7-2 to TRBJ1-1; D is uncertain. The CDR3 is made up of 14 amino acids. V lost 1 base and J 0 bases, leaving 6 bases between the germline ends. CDR1 is SGHTA and CDR2 is FQGNSA in the germline V gene. The CDR3 region has the DNA TGTGCCAGCAGCTTAGTAAGCATGAACACTGAAGCTTTCTTT. Translated: CASSLVSMNTEAFF.

The chain is built from TRBV9 and TRBJ1-1; the D is unclear. Trimming cost V 6 bases and J 4 bases, with 13 bases left between them. Germline V gives CDR1 SGDLS, CDR2 YYNGEE. This CDR3 is built from 13 residues. CDR3 loop: CASKPGVGTEAFF. CDR3 nucleotides: TGTGCCAGCAAACCCGGGGTGGGCACTGAAGCTTTCTTT.

V gene TRBV18 combines with J gene TRBJ2-7; D is unresolved. Trimming cost V 6 bases and J 3 bases, with 21 bases left between them. The CDR3 runs to 16 residues. Germline CDR1 is KGHSH and CDR2 is LQKENI. The CDR3 loop reads CASSSVASSVVYEQYF. CDR3 bases: TGTGCCAGCTCTTCGGTCGCCTCCTCGGTCGTCTACGAGCAGTACTTC. The full variable domain, in which reference TRBV18 and TRBJ2-7 provide the parts outside the CDR3, is NAGVMQNPRHLVRRRGQEARLRCSPMKGHSHVYWYRQLPEEGLKFMVYLQKENIIDESGMPKERFSAEFPKEGPSILRIQQVVRGDSAAYFCASSSVASSVVYEQYFGPGTRLTVT.

J is TRBJ1-1 and V is TRBV28; D ambiguous. Trimming shortened V by 3 bases and J by 1 base, and 9 bases separated the two germline ends. This CDR3 contains 14 residues. Germline V gene lookup returns CDR1 MDHEN and CDR2 SYDVKM. CDR3 DNA sequence: TGTGCCAGCAGTTTCCTTCGGGGGAACACTGAAGCTTTCTTT. Residues: CASSFLRGNTEAFF.

V and J are TRBV11-2 and TRBJ1-2; D is uncertain. V lost 0 bases to trimming and J lost 8 bases, with 13 bases between them. The CDR3 is 14 amino acids. CDR1 SGHAT and CDR2 FQNNGV come from the germline V gene. The CDR3 protein is CASSLDWYRFGYTF. The DNA for the CDR3 is TGTGCCAGCAGCTTAGATTGGTACCGGTTCGGCTACACCTTC.

The chain links TRBV19 to TRBJ1-1; D is unclear. V was clipped by 11 bases and J by 3 bases, with 13 bases between them. The CDR3 loop spans 12 amino acids. CDR1 and CDR2 (germline): LNHDA, SQIVND (reference sequence). CDR3 in DNA: TGTGCCGCCGCACGGGGTCACACTGAAGCTTTCTTT. Amino acids: CAAARGHTEAFF.

Concerning this clone: This CDR3 is also generated by other DNA sequences in the sample. The rearrangement uses TRBV5-1 and TRBJ1-1; D unresolved. The CDR3 covers 15 residues. V was trimmed by 0 bases and J by 5 bases, leaving 14 bases between them. Looked up from germline, CDR1 is SGHRS and CDR2 is YFSETQ. The CDR3: CASSLDSRSWTEAFF. CDR3 DNA sequence: TGCGCCAGCAGCTTGGACAGTCGATCATGGACTGAAGCTTTCTTT.

The chain combines TRBV30 with TRBJ1-6; 9 bases agree with TRBD1. The germline V gene has CDR1 GTSNPN and CDR2 SVGIG (reference sequence). The ends lost 5 bases at V and 4 bases at J; junction bases unmatched: 6. This CDR3 is 15 amino acids long. CDR3 in DNA: TGTGCCTGGGAAACGGGACAGGGTTATAATTCACCCCTCCACTTT. Amino acids: CAWETGQGYNSPLHF.

This chain links TRBV6-1 with TRBJ1-1, with 7 bases identical to TRBD1. Germline trimming cut 5 bases from V and 0 bases from J; bases unmatched to any gene: 3. CDR1 and CDR2 (germline): MNHNS, SASEGT. CDR3 length: 14 residues. The CDR3 DNA follows: TGTGCCAGCAGTAAGACAGGGATGAACACTGAAGCTTTCTTT. Translation gives CASSKTGMNTEAFF.

The V gene is TRBV23-1, the J gene TRBJ2-1; 8 bases line up with TRBD2. TRBV23-1 is an open reading frame, and its role is uncertain. The CDR3 extends over 16 amino acids. Germline trimming cut 3 bases from V and 6 bases from J; bases unmatched to any gene: 10. In nucleotides, the CDR3 is TGCGCCAGCAGTCATCTCAAACGGGAGGGATGCAATGAGCAGTTCTTC. Its protein is CASSHLKREGCNEQFF.

As to this clone: Relative to the germline gene, one junction end is altered; a read error may explain this. The gene calls are TRBV7-2 and TRBJ2-7, with 7 bases that match TRBD2. CDR1 and CDR2 (germline): SGHTA, FQGNSA. The CDR3 is made up of 14 amino acids. The CDR3 DNA follows: TGTGCCAGCAGCTCCAGGGACTACTCCTTCGAGCAGTACTTC. Translation: CASSSRDYSFEQYF.

The gene calls are TRBV5-1 and TRBJ2-1; 8 positions agree with TRBD2. V lost 4 bases, J lost 1 base, and 7 bases stayed unmatched. The germline CDR1 and CDR2 sequences are SGHRS and YFSETQ. The CDR3 spans 16 residues. The CDR3 spells CASSQSGSRSYNEQFF. CDR3 DNA sequence: TGCGCCAGCAGCCAGAGCGGGAGTAGATCCTACAATGAGCAGTTCTTC.

This chain links TRBV30 with TRBJ1-2; 8 bases agree with TRBD1. V lost 8 bases and J lost 6; bases outside the gene matches: 14. From germline, CDR1 is GTSNPN and CDR2 SVGIG (reference sequence). The CDR3 sequence is 14 residues long. CDR3 coding DNA: TGTGCCCAAGTAGGAGGGACAGGTATAGATGGCTACACCTTC. Protein sequence: CAQVGGTGIDGYTF.

V is TRBV28 and J is TRBJ2-1, with TRBD2 as a possible D gene (6 bases). V gave up 10 bases and J gave up 0 bases, with 22 bases separating them. Germline V lookup: CDR1 MDHEN, CDR2 SYDVKM. The CDR3 is 17 amino acids. The CDR3 DNA reads TGTGCCACTAAAGGGTTTTTCGGGGAGGTCTCCTACAATGAGCAGTTCTTC. Its translation: CATKGFFGEVSYNEQFF. Full variable domain (rest looked up from reference TRBV28 and TRBJ2-1): DVKVTQSSRYLVKRTGEKVFLECVQDMDHENMFWYRQDPGLGLRLIYFSYDVKMKEKGDIPEGYSVSREKKERFSLILESASTNQTSMYLCATKGFFGEVSYNEQFFGPGTRLTVL.

The rearrangement joins TRBV19 to TRBJ1-2; D gene unclear. Trimming cost V 1 base and J 2 bases, with 11 bases left between them. The CDR3 contains 15 residues. Looked up from germline, CDR1 is LNHDA and CDR2 is SQIVND (reference sequence). The CDR3 region is CASSIGQEKNYGYTF. CDR3 bases: TGTGCCAGTAGTATAGGTCAAGAGAAGAACTATGGCTACACCTTC.